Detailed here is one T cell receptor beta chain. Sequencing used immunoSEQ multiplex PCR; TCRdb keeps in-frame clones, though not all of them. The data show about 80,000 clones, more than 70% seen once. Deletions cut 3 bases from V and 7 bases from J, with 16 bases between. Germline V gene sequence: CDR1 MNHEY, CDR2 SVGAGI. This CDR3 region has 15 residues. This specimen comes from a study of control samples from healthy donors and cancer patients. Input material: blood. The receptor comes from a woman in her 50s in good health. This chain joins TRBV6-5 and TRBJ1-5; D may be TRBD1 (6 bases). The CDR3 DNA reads TGTGCCAGCAGTTATAGGGGGGGAGAAGGACAGCCCCAGCATTTT. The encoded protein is CASSYRGGEGQPQHF.